This entry concerns a single T cell receptor beta chain. Its matching antigen is unknown. The PCR had 60 Vbeta and 13 Jbeta primers. Produced via immunoSEQ multiplex PCR; TCRdb's table is partial and in-frame only. The data hold 100,000 to 120,000 clones, with over 80% observed a single time. The sample comes from a study of cytomegalovirus exposure and HLA in healthy donors. Overall study results and limits: It was 150 to 200 TCR beta chains that were listed as cytomegalovirus-associated.

Sequences were obtained from PBMCs. This clonotype originated in a man aged 25 to 45 in good health and CMV-seropositive.

CDR3 DNA sequence: TGTGCCTGGAGTACCGGGACAGGGTTAACCGGGGAGCTGTTTTTT. This codes for CAWSTGTGLTGELFF. This sequence joins TRBV30 and TRBJ2-2, with 9 positions matching TRBD1. The V gene's germline CDR1 is GTSNPN and CDR2 SVGIG (reference sequence). The length of the CDR3 is 15 residues. The V and J ends lost 2 bases and 5 bases, in that order; junction bases with no gene match: 6.